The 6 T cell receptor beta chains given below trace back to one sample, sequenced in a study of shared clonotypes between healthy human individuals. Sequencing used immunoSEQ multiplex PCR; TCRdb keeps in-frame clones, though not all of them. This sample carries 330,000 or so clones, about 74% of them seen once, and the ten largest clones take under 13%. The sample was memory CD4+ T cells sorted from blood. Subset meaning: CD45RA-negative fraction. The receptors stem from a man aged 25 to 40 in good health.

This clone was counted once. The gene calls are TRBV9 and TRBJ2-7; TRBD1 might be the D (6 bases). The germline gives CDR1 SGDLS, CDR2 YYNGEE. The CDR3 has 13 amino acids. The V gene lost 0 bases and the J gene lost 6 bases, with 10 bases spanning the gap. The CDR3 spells CASSVGGLGEQYF. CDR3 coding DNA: TGTGCCAGCAGCGTAGGGGGGCTTGGCGAGCAGTACTTC.

The CDR3 is CASSWTSGGTGTQYF. The CDR3 bases are TGCGCCAGCAGTTGGACTAGCGGGGGCACGGGGACCCAGTACTTC. V and J are TRBV10-2 and TRBJ2-5; 13 bases line up with TRBD2. Germline trimming cut 5 bases from V and 7 bases from J; bases unmatched to any gene: 7. Germline CDR1 WSHSY, CDR2 SAAADI. CDR3 size: 15 residues.

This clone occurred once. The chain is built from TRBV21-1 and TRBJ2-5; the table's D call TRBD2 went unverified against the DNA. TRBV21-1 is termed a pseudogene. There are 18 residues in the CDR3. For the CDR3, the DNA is TGTGCCAGCAGCAAAGAACGAAGTCTAGCGGCTGATGAGGGGACCCAGTACTTC. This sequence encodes CASSKERSLAADEGTQYF.

The CDR3 reads CASSLGQGLADTQYF. The CDR3 DNA sequence: TGTGCCAGCAGCTTAGGACAGGGCTTGGCAGATACGCAGTATTTT. The chain uses TRBV11-2 and TRBJ2-3, with 7 positions matching TRBD1. Trimming at V came to 1 base and at J to 4 bases, leaving 5 bases not matched to a gene. The CDR3 has 15 residues. CDR1 and CDR2 (germline): SGHAT, FQNNGV. Complete variable domain (other parts from reference TRBV11-2 and TRBJ2-3): EAGVAQSPRYKIIEKRQSVAFWCNPISGHATLYWYQQILGQGPKLLIQFQNNGVVDDSQLPKDRFSAERLKGVDSTLKIQPAKLEDSAVYLCASSLGQGLADTQYFGPGTRLTVL.

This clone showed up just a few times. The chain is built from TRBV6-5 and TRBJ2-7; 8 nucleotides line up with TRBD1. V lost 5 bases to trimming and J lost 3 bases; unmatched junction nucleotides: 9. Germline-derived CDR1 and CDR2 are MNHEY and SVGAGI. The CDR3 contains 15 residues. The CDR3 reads CASSRPGQVNYEQYF. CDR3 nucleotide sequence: TGTGCCAGCAGTCGACCGGGACAGGTCAACTACGAGCAGTACTTC.

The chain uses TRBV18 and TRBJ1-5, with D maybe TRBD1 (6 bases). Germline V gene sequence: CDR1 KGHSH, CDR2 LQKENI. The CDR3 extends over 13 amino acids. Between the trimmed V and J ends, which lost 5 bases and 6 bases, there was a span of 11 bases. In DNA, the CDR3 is TGTGCCAGCTCAGACGACAGGTTTCAGCCCCAGCATTTT. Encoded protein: CASSDDRFQPQHF.